This entry features one T cell receptor (beta chain) sequence. The sample comes from a study of blood T cell repertoires in COVID-19. In the study overall: Sites across the United States, Italy and Spain contributed samples from acute and convalescent COVID-19. The cDNA or gDNA used as material had been derived from T cells, B-cell-depleted T cells, or PBMCs.

The V gene's germline CDR1 is KGHSH and CDR2 LQKENI. V gave up 0 bases and J gave up 3 bases, with 14 bases separating them. This CDR3 is 16 amino acids long. Here immunoSEQ multiplex PCR was the method, and the copy in TCRdb shows in-frame clones only, minus some. The table has tens of thousands of clones, around 89% seen once. This TCR was sampled from a human donor in a cohort sampled during active COVID-19. The sample taken for sequencing was peripheral blood. This sequence joins TRBV18 and TRBJ1-1; D perhaps matches TRBD1 (5 bases). CDR3 nucleotides: TGTGCCAGCTCACCACCTAGGGGCGTTAGGTACACTGAAGCTTTCTTT. Translated, it gives CASSPPRGVRYTEAFF.